This T cell receptor (beta chain) emerged from a study of blood T cell repertoires in COVID-19. Study information: T cells, B-cell-depleted T cells, or PBMCs provided the cDNA or gDNA that served as material.

Authors' processing steps: By means of reference gene primer amplification, nucleated cell counts were estimated. Clones were sequenced by immunoSEQ multiplex PCR, and TCRdb holds only the in-frame ones, with some missing. For V, J and clone size, that table is used; D and trimming come from the DNA. Seen here are about 170,000 clones, roughly 80% observed once, and the top ten hold approximately 14%. The CDR3 has 14 residues. Germline V gives CDR1 SGHVS, CDR2 FQNEAQ. Trimming removed 2 bases at V and 7 bases at J, with 12 bases between. The specimen was peripheral blood. This TCR came from a woman in her seventies with COVID-19, enrolled during active disease. The chain joins TRBV7-8 to TRBJ2-1; D is perhaps TRBD1 (6 bases). The CDR3 reads CASSLSTGWNEQFF. The CDR3 region has the DNA TGTGCCAGCAGCTTATCGACAGGTTGGAATGAGCAGTTCTTC.